One and the same sample provided the 7 T cell receptor beta chains below, sequenced in a study of blood T cell repertoires in COVID-19. The method was immunoSEQ multiplex PCR; TCRdb's version includes in-frame clones alone and lacks a portion of them. The table shows about 98,000 clones, with roughly 86% occurring only once. The sample taken for sequencing was peripheral blood. The source of these receptors is a man in his forties or fifties with acute or convalescent COVID-19.

This chain connects TRBV6-6 to TRBJ1-1; D gene ambiguous. V was trimmed by 6 bases and J by 7 bases, leaving 18 bases between them. Germline CDR1 is MNHNY and CDR2 is SVGAGI (reference sequence). The CDR3 length is 14 residues. CDR3 coding DNA: TGTGCCAGCAGCCCCACGGGGTCCCGTTATGAAGCTTTCTTT. Translating it yields CASSPTGSRYEAFF.

The CDR3 protein is CASSSLGQSSSYGYTF. The CDR3 bases are TGTGCCAGCAGCTCTCTAGGACAGAGCTCGTCCTATGGCTACACCTTC. This chain joins TRBV14 and TRBJ1-2; tentative D call: TRBD1 (6 bases). The CDR3 covers 16 residues. The V gene lost 5 bases and the J gene lost 4 bases, with 20 bases spanning the gap. The V gene's germline CDR1 is SGHDN and CDR2 FVKESK.

The chain couples TRBV5-1 to TRBJ2-1; perhaps TRBD2 as D (5 bases). The germline V and J ends were trimmed by 3 bases and 6 bases, with 10 bases remaining between them. The CDR3 extends over 13 amino acids. Germline-derived CDR1 and CDR2 are SGHRS and YFSETQ. CDR3 coding DNA: TGCGCCAGCAGCTCTCCCGGACTCAATGAGCAGTTCTTC. This sequence encodes CASSSPGLNEQFF. Complete variable domain (other parts from reference TRBV5-1 and TRBJ2-1): KAGVTQTPRYLIKTRGQQVTLSCSPISGHRSVSWYQQTPGQGLQFLFEYFSETQRNKGNFPGRFSGRQFSNSRSEMNVSTLELGDSALYLCASSSPGLNEQFFGPGTRLTVL.

The rearrangement joins TRBV27 to TRBJ1-2; a possible D gene is TRBD1 (6 bases). V was pared by 2 bases and J by 0 bases, with 16 bases between. There are 17 residues in the CDR3. Germline CDR1 reads MNHEY; CDR2 reads SMNVEV (reference sequence). For the CDR3, the DNA is TGTGCCAGCAGTTTAGCAGGGGTAGGTTCCGCTAACTATGGCTACACCTTC. Protein sequence: CASSLAGVGSANYGYTF.

CDR3 bases: TGTGCCAACACGTTACAGGGTTTGGACCTTCCCCCCCGTTCACCCCTCCACTTT. The encoded protein is CANTLQGLDLPPRSPLHF. The genes are TRBV6-4 and TRBJ1-6, with D perhaps matching TRBD1 (6 bases). There are 18 residues in the CDR3. Trimming stripped 10 bases from V and 9 bases from J, with 31 bases between. CDR1 and CDR2 (germline): MRHNA, SNTAGT.

The chain recombines TRBV2 with TRBJ2-3; 15 bases line up with TRBD2. V was pared by 6 bases and J by 1 base, with 20 bases of the junction left unmatched. From germline, CDR1 is SNHLY and CDR2 FYNNEI. This CDR3 region has 22 residues. CDR3 coding DNA: TGTGCCAGCAGGGACGTACTCGGACTAGCGGGAGGGCCAATGGAAGGCACAGATACGCAGTATTTT. This sequence encodes CASRDVLGLAGGPMEGTDTQYF.

The chain recombines TRBV4-2 with TRBJ2-5; no clear D. The V end lost 1 base, the J end lost 3 bases, and 9 bases lay between the germline ends. Germline loops: CDR1 LGHNA, CDR2 YNFKEQ. This CDR3 spans 14 amino acids. The CDR3 sequence: CASSQGWSEETQYF. The CDR3 DNA follows: TGTGCCAGCAGCCAAGGTTGGTCAGAAGAGACCCAGTACTTC.